Listed below are T cell receptor beta chains from one sample, sequenced in a study of CD8 T cells in Susac syndrome. TCRdb ran MiXCR on the immunoSEQ multiplex PCR reads and lists one entry per CDR3 protein. The sample carries about 130,000 distinct CDR3 sequences, roughly 94% recorded once. Sequencing used CD4+ T cells from PBMCs. The receptor source for this set is a human donor with multiple sclerosis. The CDR3 runs from the conserved cysteine through the conserved F or W. The D gene is left open where the match is weak. Part of the rows lack a size; the others show once, few, many or a class for expanded clones.

v_gene: TRBV25-1; j_gene: TRBJ1-2; abundance: -; d_gene: -; CDR3aa: CASSEGGHLYGYTF; CDR3nt: TGTGCCAGCAGTGAAGGGGGACACCTCTATGGCTACACCTTC
v_gene: TRBV5-4; j_gene: TRBJ2-1; abundance: -; d_gene: TRBD2; CDR3aa: CASSLAGGRHEQFF; CDR3nt: TGTGCCAGCAGCCTAGCGGGAGGGAGGCATGAGCAGTTCTTC
v_gene: TRBV6-6; j_gene: TRBJ2-7; abundance: -; d_gene: -; CDR3aa: CAASGGPYEQYF; CDR3nt: TGTGCCGCCTCAGGGGGGCCCTACGAGCAGTACTTC
v_gene: TRBV30; j_gene: TRBJ2-5; abundance: -; d_gene: -; CDR3aa: CAWSVWGSRDWGETETQYF; CDR3nt: TGTGCCTGGAGTGTATGGGGCTCGCGTGACTGGGGGGAGACGGAGACCCAGTACTTC
v_gene: TRBV2; j_gene: TRBJ2-5; abundance: -; d_gene: -; CDR3aa: CASTPRGGQETQYF; CDR3nt: TGTGCCAGCACCCCCAGGGGGGGCCAAGAGACCCAGTACTTC
v_gene: TRBV29-1; j_gene: TRBJ1-4; abundance: -; d_gene: -; CDR3aa: CSVEGRGDEKLFF; CDR3nt: TGCAGCGTTGAAGGAAGGGGGGATGAAAAACTGTTTTTT
v_gene: TRBV3-1; j_gene: TRBJ2-7; abundance: -; d_gene: -; CDR3aa: CASSLPDSRGEQYF; CDR3nt: TGTGCCAGCAGCCTTCCGGACAGTCGTGGCGAGCAGTACTTC
v_gene: TRBV10-3; j_gene: TRBJ1-1; abundance: -; d_gene: -; CDR3aa: CAIRREQGSEAFF; CDR3nt: TGTGCCATCAGACGAGAACAGGGATCCGAAGCTTTCTTT
v_gene: TRBV6-5; j_gene: TRBJ2-1; abundance: -; d_gene: TRBD1; CDR3aa: CASSFRDRGYNEQFF; CDR3nt: TGTGCCAGCAGTTTCCGGGACAGGGGTTACAATGAGCAGTTCTTC
v_gene: TRBV24-1; j_gene: TRBJ2-5; abundance: few; d_gene: -; CDR3aa: CATSDPSQETQYF; CDR3nt: TGTGCCACCAGTGACCCCAGCCAAGAGACCCAGTACTTC
v_gene: TRBV5-1; j_gene: TRBJ2-7; abundance: -; d_gene: TRBD1; CDR3aa: CASSMTGWGYEQYF; CDR3nt: TGCGCCAGCAGCATGACAGGGTGGGGATACGAGCAGTACTTC
v_gene: TRBV18; j_gene: TRBJ2-7; abundance: -; d_gene: -; CDR3aa: CASQRETEQYF; CDR3nt: TGTGCCAGTCAGAGGGAGACCGAGCAGTACTTC
v_gene: TRBV6-5; j_gene: TRBJ2-1; abundance: -; d_gene: -; CDR3aa: CASSWLQGTTYNEQFF; CDR3nt: TGTGCCAGCAGTTGGCTACAGGGCACCACCTACAATGAGCAGTTCTTC
v_gene: TRBV6-1; j_gene: TRBJ1-4; abundance: -; d_gene: -; CDR3aa: CASSEASLATNEKLFF; CDR3nt: TGTGCCAGCAGTGAAGCTAGCCTAGCAACTAATGAAAAACTGTTTTTT
v_gene: TRBV3-1; j_gene: TRBJ2-1; abundance: -; d_gene: TRBD2; CDR3aa: CASSQAAGTRPLYNEQFF; CDR3nt: TGTGCCAGCAGCCAAGCGGCCGGGACTAGACCACTGTACAATGAGCAGTTCTTC
v_gene: TRBV7-2; j_gene: TRBJ2-2; abundance: -; d_gene: -; CDR3aa: CASSFQGSGELFF; CDR3nt: TGTGCCAGCAGCTTTCAGGGGTCCGGGGAGCTGTTTTTT
v_gene: TRBV29-1; j_gene: TRBJ2-3; abundance: -; d_gene: -; CDR3aa: CSVLDRHTDTQYF; CDR3nt: TGCAGCGTTCTCGACAGACACACAGATACGCAGTATTTT
v_gene: TRBV5-4; j_gene: TRBJ1-1; abundance: -; d_gene: -; CDR3aa: CASSSPDTEAFF; CDR3nt: TGTGCCAGCAGCTCGCCCGACACTGAAGCTTTCTTT
v_gene: TRBV4-3; j_gene: TRBJ2-7; abundance: once; d_gene: -; CDR3aa: CASSQEAPTGLRVEQYF; CDR3nt: TGCGCCAGCAGCCAAGAGGCCCCAACGGGCCTAAGAGTCGAGCAGTACTTC
v_gene: TRBV18; j_gene: TRBJ1-1; abundance: -; d_gene: -; CDR3aa: CASSRSGDTEAFF; CDR3nt: TGTGCCAGCTCACGGTCAGGGGACACTGAAGCTTTCTTT
v_gene: TRBV6-2/TRBV6-3; j_gene: TRBJ2-7; abundance: -; d_gene: -; CDR3aa: CASSYGSKQYF; CDR3nt: TGTGCCAGCAGTTACGGGAGCAAGCAGTACTTC
v_gene: TRBV4-3; j_gene: TRBJ2-3; abundance: once; d_gene: TRBD2; CDR3aa: CASSPTSGDTDTQYF; CDR3nt: TGCGCCAGCAGCCCCACTAGCGGGGACACAGATACGCAGTATTTT
v_gene: TRBV14; j_gene: TRBJ2-3; abundance: -; d_gene: -; CDR3aa: CASSSGYTQYF; CDR3nt: TGTGCCAGCAGCTCGGGGTATACGCAGTATTTT
v_gene: TRBV7-9; j_gene: TRBJ1-5; abundance: -; d_gene: -; CDR3aa: CASSLASTNQPQHF; CDR3nt: TGTGCCAGCAGCTTAGCGAGCACCAACCAGCCCCAGCATTTT
v_gene: TRBV28; j_gene: TRBJ2-7; abundance: -; d_gene: -; CDR3aa: CASSTGREQYF; CDR3nt: TGTGCCAGCTCGACAGGGAGGGAGCAGTACTTC
v_gene: TRBV25-1; j_gene: TRBJ2-7; abundance: -; d_gene: -; CDR3aa: CASSELPGNEQYF; CDR3nt: TGTGCCAGCAGTGAGCTTCCCGGGAACGAGCAGTACTTC
v_gene: TRBV19; j_gene: TRBJ1-5; abundance: -; d_gene: -; CDR3aa: CASISSTGLNQPQHF; CDR3nt: TGTGCCAGTATATCTTCGACAGGCCTCAATCAGCCCCAGCATTTT
v_gene: TRBV4-1; j_gene: TRBJ1-1; abundance: -; d_gene: -; CDR3aa: CASSQATGPHREAFF; CDR3nt: TGCGCCAGCAGCCAAGCGACCGGACCGCACCGGGAAGCTTTCTTT
v_gene: TRBV6-5; j_gene: TRBJ1-4; abundance: -; d_gene: -; CDR3aa: CASSYRQGTAATNEKLFF; CDR3nt: TGTGCCAGCAGTTACCGGCAGGGGACGGCGGCAACTAATGAAAAACTGTTTTTT
v_gene: TRBV2; j_gene: TRBJ1-1; abundance: -; d_gene: -; CDR3aa: CASSDPRTEAFF; CDR3nt: TGTGCCAGCAGTGATCCCCGCACTGAAGCTTTCTTT
v_gene: TRBV7-9; j_gene: TRBJ2-1; abundance: -; d_gene: TRBD1; CDR3aa: CASSFRQGGNEQFF; CDR3nt: TGTGCCAGCAGCTTTCGACAGGGGGGCAATGAGCAGTTCTTC